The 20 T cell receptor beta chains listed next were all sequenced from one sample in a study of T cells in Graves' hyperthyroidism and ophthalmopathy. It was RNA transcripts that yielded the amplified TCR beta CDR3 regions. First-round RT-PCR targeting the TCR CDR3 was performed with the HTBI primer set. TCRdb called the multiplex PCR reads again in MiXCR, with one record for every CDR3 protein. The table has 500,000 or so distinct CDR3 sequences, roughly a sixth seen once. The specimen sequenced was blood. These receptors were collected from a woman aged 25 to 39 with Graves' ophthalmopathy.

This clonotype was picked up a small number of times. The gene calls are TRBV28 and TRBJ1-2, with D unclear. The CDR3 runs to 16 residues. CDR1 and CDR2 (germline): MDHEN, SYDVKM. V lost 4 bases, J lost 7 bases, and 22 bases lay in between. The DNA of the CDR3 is TGTGCCAGCAGTTCCGTGCTCGCTGTCATTTACCCTGGCTACACCTTC. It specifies CASSSVLAVIYPGYTF.

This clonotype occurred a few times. The CDR3 protein is CASSIGQGARMNTEAFF. CDR3 coding DNA: TGTGCCAGCAGCATCGGACAGGGGGCGCGCATGAACACTGAAGCTTTCTTT. The chain carries TRBV7-9 and TRBJ1-1, with 11 bases identical to TRBD1. Trimming at V came to 5 bases and at J to 0 bases, leaving 8 bases not matched to a gene. The CDR3 extends over 17 amino acids. From germline, CDR1 is SEHNR and CDR2 FQNEAQ (reference sequence). The whole variable domain, filled in from reference TRBV7-9 and TRBJ1-1, reads DTGVSQNPRHKITKRGQNVTFRCDPISEHNRLYWYRQTLGQGPEFLTYFQNEAQLEKSRLLSDRFSAERPKGSFSTLEIQRTEQGDSAMYLCASSIGQGARMNTEAFFGQGTRLTVV.

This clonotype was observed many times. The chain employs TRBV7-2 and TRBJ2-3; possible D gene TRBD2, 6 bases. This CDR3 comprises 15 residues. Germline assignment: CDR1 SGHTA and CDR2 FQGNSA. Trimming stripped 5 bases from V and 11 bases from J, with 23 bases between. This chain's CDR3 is CASSPVGTARGEQYF. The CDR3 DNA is TGTGCCAGCAGCCCGGTAGGGACTGCTCGGGGCGAGCAGTATTTT.

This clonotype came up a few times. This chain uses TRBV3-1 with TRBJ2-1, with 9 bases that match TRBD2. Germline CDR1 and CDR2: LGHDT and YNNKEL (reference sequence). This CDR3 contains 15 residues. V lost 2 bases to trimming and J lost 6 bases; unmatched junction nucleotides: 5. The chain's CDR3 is CASSQSGTSPNEQFF. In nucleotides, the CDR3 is TGTGCCAGCAGCCAATCCGGGACTAGCCCCAATGAGCAGTTCTTC.

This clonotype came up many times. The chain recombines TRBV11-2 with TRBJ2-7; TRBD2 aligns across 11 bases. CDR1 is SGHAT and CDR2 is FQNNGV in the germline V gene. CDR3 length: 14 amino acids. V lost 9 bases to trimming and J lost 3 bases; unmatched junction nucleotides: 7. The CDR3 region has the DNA TGTGCCAGTAAGGGGACTAGCGGCCGCTACGAGCAGTACTTC. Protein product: CASKGTSGRYEQYF. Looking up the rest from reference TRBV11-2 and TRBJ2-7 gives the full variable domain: EAGVAQSPRYKIIEKRQSVAFWCNPISGHATLYWYQQILGQGPKLLIQFQNNGVVDDSQLPKDRFSAERLKGVDSTLKIQPAKLEDSAVYLCASKGTSGRYEQYFGPGTRLTVT.

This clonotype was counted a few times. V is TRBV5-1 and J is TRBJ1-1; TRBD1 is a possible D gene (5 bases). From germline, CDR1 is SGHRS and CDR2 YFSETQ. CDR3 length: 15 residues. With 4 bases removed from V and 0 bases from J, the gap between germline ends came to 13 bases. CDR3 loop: CASSPSTDMNTEAFF. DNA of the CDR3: TGCGCCAGCAGCCCGTCGACAGATATGAACACTGAAGCTTTCTTT.

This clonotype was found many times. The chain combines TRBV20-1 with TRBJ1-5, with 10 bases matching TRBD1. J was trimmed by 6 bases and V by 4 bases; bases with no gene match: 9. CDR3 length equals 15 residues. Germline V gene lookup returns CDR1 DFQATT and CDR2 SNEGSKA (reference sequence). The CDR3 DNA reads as TGCAGTGCTACATTTGGGGACAGGGGAAGTCAGCCCCAGCATTTT. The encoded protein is CSATFGDRGSQPQHF.

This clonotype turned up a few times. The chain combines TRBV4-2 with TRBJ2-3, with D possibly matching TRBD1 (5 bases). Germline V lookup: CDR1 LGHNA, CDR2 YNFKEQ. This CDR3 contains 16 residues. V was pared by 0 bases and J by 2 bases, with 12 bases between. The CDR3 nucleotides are TGTGCCAGCAGCCAAGATAGGGGATCTTCCACAGATACGCAGTATTTT. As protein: CASSQDRGSSTDTQYF.

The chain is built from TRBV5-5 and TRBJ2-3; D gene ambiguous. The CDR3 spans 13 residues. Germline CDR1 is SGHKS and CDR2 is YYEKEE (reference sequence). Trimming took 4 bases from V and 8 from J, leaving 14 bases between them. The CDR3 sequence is CASSPPIPGTQYF. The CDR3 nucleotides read TGTGCCAGCAGCCCACCAATCCCAGGTACGCAGTATTTT. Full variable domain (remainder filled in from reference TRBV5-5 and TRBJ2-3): DAGVTQSPTHLIKTRGQQVTLRCSPISGHKSVSWYQQVLGQGPQFIFQYYEKEERGRGNFPDRFSARQFPNYSSELNVNALLLGDSALYLCASSPPIPGTQYFGPGTRLTVL.

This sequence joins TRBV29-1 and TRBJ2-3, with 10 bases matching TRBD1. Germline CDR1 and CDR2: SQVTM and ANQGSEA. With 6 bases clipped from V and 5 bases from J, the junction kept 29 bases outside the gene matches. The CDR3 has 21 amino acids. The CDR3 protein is CSVFRDRGSSGFDGWQDTQYF. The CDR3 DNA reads TGCAGCGTCTTCCGGGACAGGGGATCTAGCGGGTTCGATGGTTGGCAAGATACGCAGTATTTT.

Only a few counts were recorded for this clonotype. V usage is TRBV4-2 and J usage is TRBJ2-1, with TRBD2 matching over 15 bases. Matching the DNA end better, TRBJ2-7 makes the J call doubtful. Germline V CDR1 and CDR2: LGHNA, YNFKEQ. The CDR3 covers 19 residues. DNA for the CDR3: TGTGCCAGCAGCCAAGAAGGACTAGCGGGAGGGCCCCTGTACAATGAGCAGTACTTC. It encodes CASSQEGLAGGPLYNEQYF.

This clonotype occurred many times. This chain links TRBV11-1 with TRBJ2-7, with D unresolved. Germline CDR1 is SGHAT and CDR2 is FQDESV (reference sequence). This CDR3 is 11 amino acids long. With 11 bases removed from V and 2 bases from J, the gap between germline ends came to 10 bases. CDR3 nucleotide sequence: TGTGCCGCCGGCGGAGCCTACGAGCAGTACTTC. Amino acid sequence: CAAGGAYEQYF.

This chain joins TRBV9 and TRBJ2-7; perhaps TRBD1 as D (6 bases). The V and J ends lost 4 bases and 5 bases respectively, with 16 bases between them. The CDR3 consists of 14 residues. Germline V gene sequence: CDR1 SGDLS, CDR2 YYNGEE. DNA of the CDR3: TGTGCCAGCAGCTTTACAGGGTTTTGGGACGAGCAGTACTTC. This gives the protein CASSFTGFWDEQYF.

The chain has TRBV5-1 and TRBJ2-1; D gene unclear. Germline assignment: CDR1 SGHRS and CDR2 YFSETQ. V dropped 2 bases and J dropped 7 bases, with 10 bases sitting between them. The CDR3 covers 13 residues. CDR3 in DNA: TGCGCCAGCAGCTTCAACAGCCTAAATGAGCAGTTCTTC. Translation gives CASSFNSLNEQFF.

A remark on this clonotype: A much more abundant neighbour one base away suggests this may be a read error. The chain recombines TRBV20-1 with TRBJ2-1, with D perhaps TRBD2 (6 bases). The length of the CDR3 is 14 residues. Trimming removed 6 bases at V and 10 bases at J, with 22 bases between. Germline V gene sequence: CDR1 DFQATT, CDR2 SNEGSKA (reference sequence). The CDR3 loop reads CSALSGLNSYEQFF. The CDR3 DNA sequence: TGCAGTGCCTTAAGCGGGTTAAACTCCTACGAGCAGTTCTTC.

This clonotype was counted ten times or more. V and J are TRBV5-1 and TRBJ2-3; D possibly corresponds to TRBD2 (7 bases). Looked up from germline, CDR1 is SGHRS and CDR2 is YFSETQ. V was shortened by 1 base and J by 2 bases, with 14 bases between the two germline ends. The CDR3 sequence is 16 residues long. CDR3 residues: CASSLSLRGATDTQYF. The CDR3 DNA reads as TGCGCCAGCAGCTTGTCCCTACGGGGGGCCACAGATACGCAGTATTTT.

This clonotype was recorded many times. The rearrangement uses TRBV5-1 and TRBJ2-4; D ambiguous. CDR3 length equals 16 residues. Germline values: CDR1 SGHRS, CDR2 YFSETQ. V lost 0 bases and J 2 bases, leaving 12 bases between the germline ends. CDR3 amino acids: CASSLVGGRTKNIQYF. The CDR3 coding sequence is TGCGCCAGCAGCTTGGTCGGCGGTAGGACCAAAAACATTCAGTACTTC.

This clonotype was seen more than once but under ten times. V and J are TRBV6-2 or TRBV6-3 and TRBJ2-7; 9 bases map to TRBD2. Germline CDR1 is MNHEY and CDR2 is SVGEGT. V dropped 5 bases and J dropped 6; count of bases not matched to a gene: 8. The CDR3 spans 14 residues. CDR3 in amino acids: CASSETGTSREQYF. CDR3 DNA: TGTGCCAGCAGTGAAACCGGGACTAGCCGCGAGCAGTACTTC.

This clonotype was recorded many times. CDR3 DNA: TGTGCCAGCAGCCAATCCGTCCTAGCGGGAGTTGGGGCCGGGGAGCTGTTTTTT. The encoded protein is CASSQSVLAGVGAGELFF. The J gene is TRBJ2-2, the V gene TRBV2; 10 nucleotides align to TRBD2. The CDR3 spans 18 residues. Germline trimming cut 6 bases from V and 6 bases from J; bases unmatched to any gene: 16. CDR1 is SNHLY, CDR2 FYNNEI, per germline.

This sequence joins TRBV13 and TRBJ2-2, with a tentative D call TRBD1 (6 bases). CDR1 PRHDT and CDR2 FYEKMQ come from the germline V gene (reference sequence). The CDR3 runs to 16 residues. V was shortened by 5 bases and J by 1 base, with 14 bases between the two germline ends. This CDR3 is CASSPDRIRNTGELFF. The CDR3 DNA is TGTGCCAGCAGCCCGGACAGAATAAGGAACACCGGGGAGCTGTTTTTT.